The 20 T cell receptor beta chains reported below all come from one sample, sequenced in a study of OX40 agonist ivuxolimab in advanced cancers. TCRdb keeps only in-frame clones here, not all; method: immunoSEQ multiplex PCR. Of 30,000 to 35,000 clones listed, about 90% were seen once; the top ten hold 4% to 5%. Sequences were derived from CD4+ or CD8+ T cells sorted from blood, sampled in a trial of the OX40 agonist ivuxolimab. The receptor set was obtained from an adult with an advanced solid tumor such as melanoma, head and neck, liver or kidney cancer.

V is TRBV5-4 and J is TRBJ2-2, with D unresolved. The germline CDR1 and CDR2 sequences are SGHNT and YYREEE (reference sequence). The CDR3 consists of 14 residues. V was pared by 4 bases and J by 3 bases, with 10 bases between. CDR3 in amino acids: CASSLGPYTGELFF. Here the CDR3 DNA reads TGTGCCAGCAGCCTCGGACCATACACCGGGGAGCTGTTTTTT. The full variable domain, with the rest looked up from reference TRBV5-4 and TRBJ2-2, is ETGVTQSPTHLIKTRGQQVTLRCSSQSGHNTVSWYQQALGQGPQFIFQYYREEENGRGNFPPRFSGLQFPNYSSELNVNALELDDSALYLCASSLGPYTGELFFGEGSRLTVL.

This chain joins TRBV2 and TRBJ2-3; 10 bases align to TRBD1. The V gene's germline CDR1 is SNHLY and CDR2 FYNNEI. The junction had 8 bases not matched to a gene; V was cut back by 5 bases and J by 9 bases. This CDR3 comprises 14 residues. The CDR3 region has the DNA TGTGCCAGCAGTAACGGACAGGGGGTGGGGACGCAGTATTTT. Protein sequence: CASSNGQGVGTQYF.

The chain is built from TRBV30 and TRBJ1-4, with a weak D call TRBD1 (6 bases). Germline V gene sequence: CDR1 GTSNPN, CDR2 SVGIG (reference sequence). V lost 7 bases, J lost 4 bases, and 10 bases lay in between. This CDR3 is built from 12 residues. The CDR3 loop reads CASDSINEKLFF. The DNA of the CDR3 is TGTGCCTCGGACAGCATTAATGAAAAACTGTTTTTT.

The J gene is TRBJ1-2, the V gene TRBV21-1. TRBV21-1 is a pseudogene locus. The CDR3 sequence is 14 residues long. The CDR3 region has the DNA TGTGCCAGCAAAAAGGGTAACAGTAGAAATGGCTACACCTTC. Translated: CASKKGNSRNGYTF.

This rearrangement joins TRBV7-2 to TRBJ2-3, with a possible D match to TRBD1 (6 bases). This CDR3 comprises 14 residues. Germline V gene sequence: CDR1 SGHTA, CDR2 FQGNSA. Trimming cost V 5 bases and J 0 bases, with 9 bases left between them. CDR3 amino acids: CASSTDSSTDTQYF. In DNA, the CDR3 is TGTGCCAGCAGCACGGACAGTAGCACAGATACGCAGTATTTT.

This chain joins TRBV18 and TRBJ1-1, with 8 bases aligning to TRBD1. The J segment lost 3 bases and the V segment lost 3 bases, leaving 3 bases of the junction unmatched. The CDR3 runs 14 residues. From germline, CDR1 is KGHSH and CDR2 LQKENI. The CDR3, as DNA: TGTGCCAGCTCACCTACAGGGGGGGACACTGAAGCTTTCTTT. Protein sequence: CASSPTGGDTEAFF.

V usage is TRBV2 and J usage is TRBJ2-3; TRBD1 matches at 7 bases. This CDR3 region has 16 residues. The V gene end was trimmed by 6 bases and the J gene end by 6 bases; junction bases not matched to a gene: 15. CDR1 is SNHLY and CDR2 is FYNNEI in the germline V gene. In DNA, the CDR3 is TGTGCCAGCAGGTACCGGGACAGTAAGGCTTCCGATACGCAGTATTTT. Amino acid sequence: CASRYRDSKASDTQYF.

V is TRBV7-9 and J is TRBJ2-7; D is undetermined. The CDR3 extends over 14 amino acids. The V gene lost 1 base and the J gene lost 0 bases, with 7 bases spanning the gap. From germline, CDR1 is SEHNR and CDR2 FQNEAQ (reference sequence). The DNA of the CDR3 is TGTGCCAGCAGCTTAGGGGTGCTCTCCTACGAGCAGTACTTC. As protein: CASSLGVLSYEQYF.

The rearrangement joins TRBV28 to TRBJ2-7, with TRBD2 identical over 16 bases. The J segment lost 2 bases and the V segment lost 6 bases, leaving 10 bases of the junction unmatched. The CDR3 runs 18 residues. The V gene's germline CDR1 is MDHEN and CDR2 SYDVKM. The CDR3 protein is CASSGAGLAGGRAYEQYF. The CDR3 DNA is TGTGCCAGCAGCGGTGCGGGACTAGCGGGGGGGAGGGCCTACGAGCAGTACTTC.

This sequence joins TRBV27 and TRBJ2-3; TRBD1 matches at 8 bases. The CDR3 sequence is 14 residues long. V was clipped by 6 bases and J by 1 base; unmatched bases: 3. CDR1 is MNHEY, CDR2 SMNVEV, per germline (reference sequence). The CDR3 is CASRSTGGTDTQYF. CDR3 in DNA: TGTGCCAGCAGATCGACAGGGGGCACAGATACGCAGTATTTT.

In DNA form, the CDR3 reads TGTGCCTGGAGCGCCGGTGGGGGGTTTAGGTATGGCTACACCTTC. This encodes CAWSAGGGFRYGYTF. The rearrangement uses TRBV30 and TRBJ1-2, with D perhaps matching TRBD1 (5 bases). The CDR3 loop spans 15 amino acids. V was trimmed by 3 bases and J by 5 bases, leaving 19 bases between them. Per the germline V gene, CDR1 is GTSNPN and CDR2 is SVGIG (reference sequence).

The V gene is TRBV18, the J gene TRBJ2-3; 10 bases match TRBD2. The CDR3 is 15 amino acids. V gave up 3 bases and J gave up 4 bases; unmatched junction bases: 4. Germline V gene data show CDR1 as KGHSH and CDR2 as LQKENI. The CDR3 bases are TGTGCCAGCTCACCCACAGCGGGAGGGCCAGATACGCAGTATTTT. Translated: CASSPTAGGPDTQYF.

The chain is built from TRBV28 and TRBJ1-2; perhaps TRBD1 as D (6 bases). Trimming removed 2 bases at V and 3 bases at J, with 16 bases between. From germline, CDR1 is MDHEN and CDR2 SYDVKM. The CDR3 runs 16 residues. The CDR3 DNA follows: TGTGCCAGCAGTTTACTATACAGGGAAGGCGACTATGGCTACACCTTC. It specifies CASSLLYREGDYGYTF.

The chain joins TRBV10-3 to TRBJ2-7, with 7 bases lining up with TRBD2. Germline V lookup: CDR1 ENHRY, CDR2 SYGVKD. This CDR3 spans 15 amino acids. Losses at the gene ends were 4 bases for V and 7 bases for J; bases not matched to a gene: 13. CDR3 sequence (DNA): TGTGCCATCAGTGGAAGCGGGGAGCCGACGGAAGAGCAGTACTTC. This gives the protein CAISGSGEPTEEQYF.

This chain links TRBV27 with TRBJ1-1; 7 bases map to TRBD1. V trimming: 6 bases; J trimming: 2 bases; junction bases outside the gene matches: 6. CDR3 length: 14 amino acids. Germline CDR1 and CDR2: MNHEY and SMNVEV (reference sequence). The CDR3, as DNA: TGTGCCAGCAGCCCCTCAGGGGGTAACACTGAAGCTTTCTTT. This codes for CASSPSGGNTEAFF.

The V call is TRBV19, the J call TRBJ2-2; 9 bases fit TRBD2. V lost 3 bases and J lost 6; bases outside the gene matches: 5. The length of the CDR3 is 15 residues. Germline V gene lookup returns CDR1 LNHDA and CDR2 SQIVND (reference sequence). CDR3 bases: TGTGCCAGTAGTATTTGGACTAGCGCATCCGGGGAGCTGTTTTTT. Its translation is CASSIWTSASGELFF.

This sequence joins TRBV6-1 and TRBJ2-7, with no clear D. Germline values: CDR1 MNHNS, CDR2 SASEGT. This CDR3 comprises 16 residues. V dropped 1 base and J dropped 1 base, with 14 bases sitting between them. The CDR3 DNA reads TGTGCCAGCAGTGAAGTAGGAGTGATCGGGTCCTACGAGCAGTACTTC. Amino acid sequence: CASSEVGVIGSYEQYF.

This clone was seen only once. This chain joins TRBV7-2 and TRBJ2-1, with 12 positions matching TRBD2. Germline values: CDR1 SGHTA, CDR2 FQGNSA. The V and J ends lost 3 bases and 7 bases, in that order; junction bases with no gene match: 4. The CDR3 has 15 amino acids. The CDR3 DNA is TGTGCCAGCAGCTTGCTAGCGGGAGGGGGAAATGAGCAGTTCTTC. As protein: CASSLLAGGGNEQFF.

The rearrangement uses TRBV6-6 and TRBJ1-6; D is ambiguous. Trimming cost V 0 bases and J 2 bases, with 8 bases left between them. Germline CDR1 reads MNHNY; CDR2 reads SVGAGI (reference sequence). This CDR3 comprises 16 residues. CDR3 DNA: TGTGCCAGCAGTTACTCGAGGCTGACCTATAATTCACCCCTCCACTTT. Amino acids: CASSYSRLTYNSPLHF.

The rearrangement uses TRBV10-1 and TRBJ1-1, with D possibly being TRBD1 (5 bases). Trimming left V 2 bases short and J 6 bases short, with 10 bases between. Germline V gene data show CDR1 as WNHNN and CDR2 as SYGVQD (reference sequence). The CDR3 runs 13 residues. The CDR3 DNA reads as TGCGCCAGCAGTGAGGGGCAGGGCTCTGAAGCTTTCTTT. Its translation is CASSEGQGSEAFF.